The text below deals with one T cell receptor beta chain. The sample is drawn from a study of blood T cells in healthy people across ages. With V trimmed by 4 bases and J by 2 bases, 8 bases remained unmatched. The CDR3 consists of 15 residues. CDR1 and CDR2 from the germline V gene are SQVTM and ANQGSEA. Primed by a sample-barcoded 5' primer and a J-beta primer mix, a second PCR proceeded for roughly 7 to 11 cycles. Via MiXCR, TCRdb re-called the 5' RACE reads, giving one row per CDR3 protein. The repertoire consists of about 1,000,000 distinct CDR3 sequences, with around 45% occurring once and the leading ten covering approximately 20%.

The clonotype comes from a woman aged 55-70 years in good health. Specimen: blood. The V gene is TRBV29-1, the J gene TRBJ2-1, with 7 bases identical to TRBD1. CDR3 sequence (DNA): TGCAGCGTTGCAGAAAGGGGGCTAGCCTACAATGAGCAGTTCTTC. Protein product: CSVAERGLAYNEQFF.